Sequencing of this T cell receptor (beta chain) was carried out in a study of control samples from healthy donors and cancer patients. This table comes from immunoSEQ multiplex PCR, and its TCRdb copy is limited to in-frame clones, with some not included. This sample carries roughly 190,000 clones, with less than 2.5% going to the ten biggest clones. The source is a woman aged 25-40 years in good health. Sequenced sample: blood.

The CDR3 sequence: CASSIWEGDTEAFF. Written as DNA, the CDR3 is TGTGCCAGTAGTATCTGGGAGGGTGACACTGAAGCTTTCTTT. The chain employs TRBV19 and TRBJ1-1, with no clear D. The V gene lost 3 bases and the J gene lost 3 bases, with 11 bases spanning the gap. Germline lookup yields CDR1 LNHDA and CDR2 SQIVND (reference sequence). This CDR3 region has 14 residues.